This T cell receptor (beta chain) derives from a study of molecular identifiers for immune sequencing clone quantification (dated by TCRdb to the late 2010s). Some background on the complete study: In a replicate experiment, RNA from 20,000 or 100,000 naive CD8 T cells was split into five aliquots, four of which were sequenced. CD8 T cells were used in a methods study to benchmark molecular-identifier clustering-based TCR repertoire sequencing (MIDCIRS) and TCR RNA copy counting.

This clonotype was observed many times. The antigen it recognizes is unknown. Within one base of it there is no much larger clone, and no base qualities were kept. Naive CD8 T cell libraries were made from 20,000 to 1,000,000 sorted cells using 10%, 30% or 50% of purified RNA. Naive CD8 T cells, defined as CD8+CD4-CCR7+CD45RA+, were FACS-sorted into RLT Plus buffer on a BD FACSAria II. Detection sensitivity was tested by spiking Jurkat RNA equal to around 11 TCR copies' worth into samples containing roughly 19,000-1,100,000 naive CD8 T cells. CD8 T cells were enriched with RosetteSep CD8+ T Cell Enrichment Cocktail and Ficoll-Paque, followed by ACK red cell lysis. General study outcomes and caveats: When barcode sub-clustering was not used, chimeric consensus sequences inflated TCR diversity, with chimeras reaching as high as 47%. The naive libraries included spiked-in Jurkat TCR RNA (fewer than eleven copies' worth), and this RNA is not part of the donor repertoire. The sizes of highly expanded clones could end up underestimated when identical TCR molecules share a barcode. In CMV-specific effector cells, clones with more than 20 RNA copies accounted for over 97% of molecules, whereas in naive cells such clones accounted for under 1%. A single cell's worth of spiked-in Jurkat TCR RNA was reported detectable even among 850,000 to 1,000,000 naive CD8 T cells. Modeling indicated around 2.7 TCR RNA copies recovered per cell, compared with 9.5 to 10 by digital PCR, which implies a capture efficiency of around 30%.

Libraries came from PCR. The sequencer listed for this sample is NextSeq 500. Bulk TCR libraries were prepared as previously described, using TCR primers listed in Table S5. Purification of total RNA was performed with the Qiagen AllPrep DNA/RNA kit. Before any analysis, reads coming from multiple sequencing runs of the same library were combined into one pool. Concerning the study's data processing: Reads were retained only if an exact TCR constant sequence was present, and the retained reads were trimmed to 150 nt and grouped according to their 12-nt molecular barcodes. Reads in each barcode group were sub-clustered using a 15% Levenshtein threshold, and a quality-weighted consensus sequence was built for each RNA molecule. Non-functional sequences were removed, as were lower-count sequences one edit away from another. On the basis of fitting two negative binomial distributions, barcode sub-clusters with fewer than 20% of the maximum read count were discarded. The public sequencing data were trimmed at Q25 with fastp and processed into clonotypes with MiXCR by TCRdb, which kept only in-frame beta chains. Every CDR3 protein is listed once, alongside the most common genes and DNA of its rows. The V and J calls follow TCRdb's processing rather than the paper's. Across this sample there are around 460,000 distinct CDR3 sequences, with 25% seen only once. Under 0.85% of the sample lies in the top ten.

This clonotype was obtained from a human donor in good health. Some libraries in this study had Jurkat cell RNA spiked in. The sample consisted of naive CD8+ T cells from blood, with Jurkat cell RNA spiked in. The label giving this sample's cell subset or site can be read as: FACS-sorted CD8+CD4-CCR7+CD45RA+ naive T cells.

The CDR3 region: CASSLQNQPQHF. At the DNA level, the sequence is TGTGCCAGCAGCCTCCAAAATCAGCCCCAGCATTTT. The chain is encoded by TRBV7-9 joined to TRBJ1-5; there is no confident call for the D gene. CDR1 and CDR2 are read off the germline V gene (reference sequence) as SEHNR and FQNEAQ. Taken from cysteine to phenylalanine, the CDR3 has 12 residues. CDR3 DNA only is kept here, 36 bases in frame from base 1. At the junction V is shortened by 5 bases and J by 4 bases, with 6 bases in between.